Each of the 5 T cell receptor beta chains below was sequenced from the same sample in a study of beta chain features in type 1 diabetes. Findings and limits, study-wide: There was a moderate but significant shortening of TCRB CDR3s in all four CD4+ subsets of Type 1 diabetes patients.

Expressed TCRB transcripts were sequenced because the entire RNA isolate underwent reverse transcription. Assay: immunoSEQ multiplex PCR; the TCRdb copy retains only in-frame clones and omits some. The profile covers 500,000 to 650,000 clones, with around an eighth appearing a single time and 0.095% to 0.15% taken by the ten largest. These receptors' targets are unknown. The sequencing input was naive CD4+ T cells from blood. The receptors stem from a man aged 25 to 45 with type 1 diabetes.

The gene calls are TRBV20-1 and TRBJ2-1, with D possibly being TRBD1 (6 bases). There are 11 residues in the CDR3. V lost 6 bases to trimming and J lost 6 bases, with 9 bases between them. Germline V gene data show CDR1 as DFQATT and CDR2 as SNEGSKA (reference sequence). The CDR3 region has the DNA TGCAGTGCCTGGACAGTCAATGAGCAGTTCTTC. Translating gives CSAWTVNEQFF.

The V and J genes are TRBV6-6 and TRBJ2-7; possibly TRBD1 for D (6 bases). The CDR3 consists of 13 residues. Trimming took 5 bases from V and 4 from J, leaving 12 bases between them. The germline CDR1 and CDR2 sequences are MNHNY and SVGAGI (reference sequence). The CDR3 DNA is TGTGCCAGCAGTACAGGGTCGGCTTACGAGCAGTACTTC. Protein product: CASSTGSAYEQYF.

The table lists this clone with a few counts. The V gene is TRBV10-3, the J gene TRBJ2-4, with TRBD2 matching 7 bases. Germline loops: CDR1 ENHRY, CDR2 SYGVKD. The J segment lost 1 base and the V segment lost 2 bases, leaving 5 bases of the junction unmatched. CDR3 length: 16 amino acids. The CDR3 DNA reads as TGTGCCATCAGTGAGAGCGGGGCCCGGGCCAAAAACATTCAGTACTTC. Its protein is CAISESGARAKNIQYF.

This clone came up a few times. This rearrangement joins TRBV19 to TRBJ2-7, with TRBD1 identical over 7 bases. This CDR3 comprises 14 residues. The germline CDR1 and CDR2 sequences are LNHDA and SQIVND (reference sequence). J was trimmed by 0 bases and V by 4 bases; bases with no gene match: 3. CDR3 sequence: CASSKGQSSYEQYF. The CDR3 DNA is TGTGCCAGTAGTAAGGGACAGAGCTCCTACGAGCAGTACTTC.

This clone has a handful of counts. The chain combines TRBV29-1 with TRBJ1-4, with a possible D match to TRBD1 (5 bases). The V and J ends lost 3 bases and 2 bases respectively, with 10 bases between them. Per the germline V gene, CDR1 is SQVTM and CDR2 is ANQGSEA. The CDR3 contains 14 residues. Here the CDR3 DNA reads TGCAGCGTTGATGGGGGGAGCACTAATGAAAAACTGTTTTTT. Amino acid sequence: CSVDGGSTNEKLFF.